In this sample, the clone carrying this TCR beta chain turned up once. Antigen specificity is unknown. As for time point: after neoadjuvant nivolumab, at surgical resection. V was clipped by 4 bases and J by 1 base, with 13 bases between them. Germline V gives CDR1 SGHTA, CDR2 FQGNSA. The CDR3 has 15 amino acids. Only in-frame clones appear in the TCRdb table, and some are missing; sequencing was by immunoSEQ multiplex PCR. This sample has around 10,000 clones; 63% occur once, and the top ten carry 7.8%. The data originate from a study of neoadjuvant anti-PD-1 for oral cavity cancer. Looking at the study overall: Most patients had three to four biweekly doses of 3 mg/kg nivolumab before resection. Study conclusions and caveats: Only a few patients per response group were TCR-analyzed; validation needed.

This clonotype was obtained from a person aged 35-80 years with oral cavity squamous cell carcinoma. Here the sequenced sample was tumor tissue, taken after nivolumab (anti-PD-1) treatment. The chain links TRBV7-2 to TRBJ1-1; weak D call: TRBD1 (6 bases). The CDR3 loop reads CASSSETGSNTEAFF. The CDR3 nucleotides are TGTGCCAGCAGCTCGGAGACAGGATCGAACACTGAAGCTTTCTTT. Drawing the rest from reference TRBV7-2 and TRBJ1-1, the complete variable domain is GAGVSQSPSNKVTEKGKDVELRCDPISGHTALYWYRQSLGQGLEFLIYFQGNSAPDKSGLPSDRFSAERTGGSVSTLTIQRTQQEDSAVYLCASSSETGSNTEAFFGQGTRLTVV.